The 14 T cell receptor beta chains below were found in one sample sequenced in a study of blood T cell repertoires in COVID-19. Using immunoSEQ multiplex PCR, the repertoire was profiled, and TCRdb retains in-frame clones only, with some absent. The sample lists roughly 280,000 clones, 80% to 90% occurring once. Sequencing used PBMCs or T cells enriched from blood (not recorded which). The receptors were gathered from a young woman who had recovered from COVID-19.

The rearrangement joins TRBV29-1 to TRBJ2-7, with 7 bases lining up with TRBD2. The CDR3 loop spans 13 amino acids. V was clipped by 1 base and J by 4 bases; unmatched bases: 4. The V gene's germline CDR1 is SQVTM and CDR2 ANQGSEA. CDR3: CSVEGSGGYEQYF. CDR3 nucleotide sequence: TGCAGCGTTGAAGGTTCGGGAGGATACGAGCAGTACTTC.

The chain employs TRBV5-1 and TRBJ1-2; a possible D gene is TRBD1 (5 bases). This CDR3 spans 14 amino acids. Germline values: CDR1 SGHRS, CDR2 YFSETQ. Between the trimmed V and J ends, which lost 4 bases and 6 bases, there was a span of 16 bases. The CDR3 protein is CASSGDSPSDGYTF. The CDR3, as DNA: TGCGCCAGCAGCGGGGACTCCCCTTCGGATGGCTACACCTTC.

This clone was seen once. The CDR3, as DNA: TGCGCCAGCAGCATGGGGACGGGGTTTATGGATGAGGGTGGCTACACCTTC. Its translation: CASSMGTGFMDEGGYTF. The chain is built from TRBV5-1 and TRBJ1-2, with D tentatively TRBD1 (5 bases). The CDR3 extends over 17 amino acids. Germline-derived CDR1 and CDR2 are SGHRS and YFSETQ. V shed 4 bases and J shed 7 bases, with 26 bases lying between them.

CDR3 amino acids: CASGQVATNEKLFF. The DNA for the CDR3 is TGTGCCAGTGGGCAGGTTGCAACTAATGAAAAACTGTTTTTT. This chain joins TRBV19 and TRBJ1-4; D gene ambiguous. V was pared by 8 bases and J by 0 bases, with 10 bases between. The V gene's germline CDR1 is LNHDA and CDR2 SQIVND (reference sequence). The CDR3 length is 14 residues.

V is TRBV5-1 and J is TRBJ1-6; TRBD1 agrees at 9 bases. Trimming cost V 4 bases and J 7 bases; bases outside gene matches: 3. Germline-derived CDR1 and CDR2 are SGHRS and YFSETQ. This CDR3 is built from 14 residues. Written as DNA, the CDR3 is TGCGCCAGCAGCCCCGGGACAGGGAATTCACCCCTCCACTTT. Protein product: CASSPGTGNSPLHF.

J is TRBJ2-1 and V is TRBV9; the match to TRBD2 covers 13 bases. CDR1 and CDR2 from the germline V gene are SGDLS and YYNGEE. The ends lost 4 bases at V and 10 bases at J; junction bases unmatched: 8. The CDR3 covers 15 residues. CDR3 amino acids: CASSPLTSGGKEQFF. CDR3 DNA sequence: TGTGCCAGCAGCCCATTGACTAGCGGGGGGAAGGAGCAGTTCTTC.

The V gene is TRBV28, the J gene TRBJ1-4; no clear D. Trimming pared 5 bases from V and 6 bases from J, leaving 16 bases between. Germline V lookup: CDR1 MDHEN, CDR2 SYDVKM. This CDR3 has 15 amino acids. CDR3: CASSHDVAEDEKLFF. The DNA of the CDR3 is TGTGCCAGCAGTCACGATGTCGCGGAGGATGAAAAACTGTTTTTT.

V and J are TRBV4-1 and TRBJ2-7; 7 nucleotides line up with TRBD2. CDR1 MGHRA and CDR2 YSYEKL come from the germline V gene. The CDR3 has 16 residues. Losses at the gene ends were 4 bases for V and 0 bases for J; bases not matched to a gene: 9. The CDR3 loop is CASSPPTSSSSYEQYF. The CDR3 region has the DNA TGCGCCAGCAGCCCGCCGACTAGCTCGAGCTCCTACGAGCAGTACTTC.

The chain employs TRBV7-2 and TRBJ1-3; the match to TRBD1 covers 7 bases. The CDR3 length is 17 residues. Germline-derived CDR1 and CDR2 are SGHTA and FQGNSA. With 0 bases clipped from V and 0 bases from J, the junction kept 5 bases outside the gene matches. CDR3 sequence (DNA): TGTGCCAGCAGCTTAGCGGTACAGGGGAGCTCTGGAAACACCATATATTTT. This encodes CASSLAVQGSSGNTIYF.

V usage is TRBV29-1 and J usage is TRBJ2-1; no firm D call. Per the germline V gene, CDR1 is SQVTM and CDR2 is ANQGSEA. This CDR3 has 11 amino acids. V shed 3 bases and J shed 9 bases, with 9 bases lying between them. The CDR3 is CSVDSWPEQFF. The DNA of the CDR3 is TGCAGCGTTGACTCGTGGCCTGAGCAGTTCTTC.

The rearrangement links TRBV7-9 to TRBJ2-3, with D perhaps TRBD2 (7 bases). V lost 2 bases to trimming and J lost 0 bases, with 15 bases between them. CDR3 length: 17 amino acids. CDR1 is SEHNR, CDR2 FQNEAQ, per germline (reference sequence). The CDR3: CASSLHGGGISTDTQYF. CDR3 sequence (DNA): TGTGCCAGCAGCTTACATGGCGGGGGCATTAGCACAGATACGCAGTATTTT.

The gene calls are TRBV10-3 and TRBJ1-2; D unclear. V was shortened by 4 bases and J by 8 bases, with 11 bases between the two germline ends. Germline CDR1 ENHRY, CDR2 SYGVKD. The CDR3 is 12 amino acids. Written as DNA, the CDR3 is TGTGCCATCAGTGTAGACCTGGAGGGCTACACCTTC. This gives the protein CAISVDLEGYTF.

V and J are TRBV19 and TRBJ1-5; D is unclear. Germline loops: CDR1 LNHDA, CDR2 SQIVND (reference sequence). Trimming pared 3 bases from V and 1 base from J, leaving 7 bases between. This CDR3 has 14 amino acids. Written as DNA, the CDR3 is TGTGCCAGTAGTATCGCCAGAAGCAATCAGCCCCAGCATTTT. Encoded protein: CASSIARSNQPQHF. The variable domain in full, with the rest retrieved from reference TRBV19 and TRBJ1-5, is DGGITQSPKYLFRKEGQNVTLSCEQNLNHDAMYWYRQDPGQGLRLIYYSQIVNDFQKGDIAEGYSVSREKKESFPLTVTSAQKNPTAFYLCASSIARSNQPQHFGDGTRLSIL.

The rearrangement links TRBV3-1 (or the pseudogene TRBV3-2) to TRBJ1-6, with 9 nucleotides matching TRBD1. J lost 4 bases, V lost 4 bases, and 2 bases had no gene match. The CDR3 covers 15 residues. Per germline, CDR1 LGHDT and CDR2 YNNKEL (reference sequence). CDR3 nucleotide sequence: TGTGCCAGCAGCCCGACAGGGGGTTATAATTCACCCCTCCACTTT. This encodes CASSPTGGYNSPLHF.